This is a list of T cell receptor beta chains from one sample in a study of radiotherapy plus CTLA-4 blockade in lung cancer. Only in-frame clones appear in the TCRdb table, and some are missing; sequencing was by immunoSEQ multiplex PCR. The sample includes some 48,000 clones, 86% of them seen just once. The sequencing here drew on peripheral blood, taken from a patient treated with radiotherapy plus ipilimumab. The receptors shown here come from a human donor with non-small cell lung cancer that progressed on radiotherapy plus ipilimumab. Some clones in this sample may be carry-over from other donors' samples. Both conserved end residues are part of each CDR3. The order of the fields is D gene, V gene, J gene, clone size, CDR3 protein, CDR3 DNA. A D gene is named only where the DNA matches it firmly. A row's size may be missing; if present it is once, few, many or a size class.

TRBD2	TRBV2	TRBJ2-1	NA	CASSESLASGRFTAYDEQFF	TGTGCCAGCAGTGAAAGTCTCGCTAGCGGGAGATTCACCGCCTACGATGAGCAGTTCTTC
NA	TRBV2	TRBJ2-7	NA	CASMEEGRSYEQYF	TGTGCCAGCATGGAGGAGGGAAGGTCCTACGAGCAGTACTTC
TRBD1	TRBV15	TRBJ1-5	NA	CATSRDRGPVQPQHF	TGTGCCACCAGCAGAGACAGGGGGCCTGTTCAGCCCCAGCATTTT
TRBD2	TRBV5-8	TRBJ2-7	NA	CASSLEGLAGSYEQYF	TGTGCCAGCAGCTTGGAAGGATTAGCGGGCTCCTACGAGCAGTACTTC
TRBD1	TRBV6-5	TRBJ2-7	NA	CASSYRGTGGFEQYF	TGTGCCAGCAGTTACAGGGGGACAGGGGGTTTCGAGCAGTACTTC
TRBD1	TRBV5-1	TRBJ1-2	NA	CASSLQGFSNYGYTF	TGCGCCAGCAGCTTACAGGGGTTTTCTAACTATGGCTACACCTTC
TRBD1	TRBV10-3	TRBJ1-2	NA	CAISEGTGFDYGYTF	TGTGCCATCAGTGAAGGGACAGGTTTTGACTATGGCTACACCTTC
NA	TRBV10-1	TRBJ2-3	NA	CASSDQLGDTQYF	TGCGCCAGCAGTGACCAGCTAGGAGATACGCAGTATTTT
TRBD1	TRBV5-1	TRBJ1-4	NA	CASSEGARSSNEKLFF	TGCGCCAGCAGCGAGGGGGCCAGGTCCTCAAATGAAAAACTGTTTTTT
TRBD1	TRBV27	TRBJ2-7	NA	CASSTRTGEDEQYF	TGTGCCAGCAGTACGCGGACAGGGGAGGACGAGCAGTACTTC
NA	TRBV19	TRBJ1-2	NA	CASSYTGTNYGYTF	TGTGCCAGTAGTTACACAGGGACTAACTATGGCTACACCTTC
NA	TRBV18	TRBJ1-3	NA	CASSPPRAGSSGNTIYF	TGTGCCAGCTCACCACCGAGGGCAGGCTCCTCTGGAAACACCATATATTTT
TRBD1	TRBV19	TRBJ1-2	NA	CASITTGTGAYGYTF	TGTGCCAGTATCACGACCGGGACAGGGGCCTATGGCTACACCTTC
TRBD2	TRBV28	TRBJ2-7	NA	CASRGLAGDLSYEQYF	TGTGCCAGCAGGGGACTAGCGGGAGATCTGTCCTACGAGCAGTACTTC
TRBD1	TRBV29-1	TRBJ2-5	NA	CSVGGGGETQYF	TGCAGCGTTGGAGGGGGCGGGGAGACCCAGTACTTC
NA	TRBV29-1	TRBJ2-4	NA	CSVGDLAKNIQYF	TGCAGCGTTGGGGACTTAGCCAAAAACATTCAGTACTTC
TRBD2	TRBV5-1	TRBJ2-3	NA	CASRRGLADLGGTDTQYF	TGCGCCAGCAGGCGGGGACTAGCGGATCTCGGGGGCACAGATACGCAGTATTTT
NA	TRBV19	TRBJ1-3	NA	CASSSPRGTGNTIYF	TGTGCCAGTAGTAGCCCGAGAGGCACCGGAAACACCATATATTTT
NA	TRBV18	TRBJ2-5	NA	CASSPPLADQETQYF	TGTGCCAGCTCACCACCGTTGGCAGACCAAGAGACCCAGTACTTC
NA	TRBV10-3	TRBJ2-3	NA	CAISDGLTTDTQYF	TGTGCCATCAGTGATGGACTAACCACAGATACGCAGTATTTT
TRBD2	TRBV7-9	TRBJ2-2	NA	CASSPPKLAGVYTGELFF	TGTGCCAGCAGCCCCCCGAAACTAGCGGGAGTTTACACCGGGGAGCTGTTTTTT
NA	TRBV23-1	TRBJ1-1	NA	CASRLGQKNTEAFF	TGCGCCAGCAGATTGGGACAAAAGAACACTGAAGCTTTCTTT
NA	TRBV9	TRBJ1-5	NA	CASSPSLQATQPQHF	TGTGCCAGCAGCCCTAGTTTACAAGCAACTCAGCCCCAGCATTTT
NA	TRBV9	TRBJ1-1	NA	CASSGLGVGGTEAFF	TGTGCCAGCAGCGGCCTAGGAGTCGGAGGCACTGAAGCTTTCTTT
NA	TRBV5-4	TRBJ2-7	few	CASSFRGTYEQYF	TGTGCCAGCAGCTTTAGGGGAACCTACGAGCAGTACTTC
NA	TRBV7-2	TRBJ2-3	NA	CASSGRLADTQYF	TGTGCCAGCAGCGGACGACTAGCAGATACGCAGTATTTT
TRBD2	TRBV30	TRBJ2-3	few	CAWSGVGRVTDTQYF	TGTGCCTGGAGTGGTGTGGGGAGGGTCACAGATACGCAGTATTTT
NA	TRBV9	TRBJ2-2	NA	CASSVNIRGTGNTGELFF	TGTGCCAGCAGCGTAAATATACGGGGAACCGGGAACACCGGGGAGCTGTTTTTT
TRBD2	TRBV2	TRBJ2-1	NA	CASRGDYINEQFF	TGTGCCAGCAGGGGGGACTACATTAATGAGCAGTTCTTC
TRBD2	TRBV6-1	TRBJ2-1	NA	CASTGLAGGPDEQFF	TGTGCCAGCACCGGACTAGCGGGGGGGCCTGATGAGCAGTTCTTC
TRBD2	TRBV13	TRBJ2-7	NA	CASRMSGSGPEQYF	TGTGCCAGCAGGATGAGCGGGAGCGGGCCCGAGCAGTACTTC
NA	TRBV7-8	TRBJ2-7	once	CASSHELASYEQYF	TGTGCCAGCAGCCACGAGCTCGCCTCCTACGAGCAGTACTTC
NA	TRBV10-3	TRBJ1-5	NA	CAISSGQSNQPQHF	TGTGCCATCAGTTCCGGACAGAGCAATCAGCCCCAGCATTTT
TRBD2	TRBV15	TRBJ2-3	NA	CATSERAGAGVDTQYF	TGTGCCACCAGCGAACGAGCGGGAGCAGGGGTAGATACGCAGTATTTT
NA	TRBV5-1	TRBJ2-2	NA	CASSFGQANTGELFF	TGCGCCAGCAGCTTCGGCCAGGCGAACACCGGGGAGCTGTTTTTT
TRBD1	TRBV5-6	TRBJ2-3	NA	CASSKGHRGTDTQYF	TGTGCCAGCAGCAAAGGGCACAGGGGGACAGATACGCAGTATTTT
TRBD1	TRBV5-5	TRBJ2-7	once	CASSLKGAFMGEQYF	TGTGCCAGCAGCTTGAAGGGGGCGTTTATGGGCGAGCAGTACTTC
NA	TRBV7-6	TRBJ2-2	NA	CASSLVGVSAQNTGELFF	TGTGCCAGCAGCTTAGTCGGAGTCAGCGCCCAGAACACCGGGGAGCTGTTTTTT
NA	TRBV10-3	TRBJ1-2	NA	CAIREGGNYGYTF	TGTGCCATCCGGGAGGGAGGCAACTATGGCTACACCTTC
NA	TRBV27	TRBJ1-1	NA	CASSLGVGSEAFF	TGTGCCAGCAGTTTAGGCGTCGGGAGTGAAGCTTTCTTT
NA	TRBV5-1	TRBJ2-1	NA	CASSLGTTDNEQFF	TGCGCCAGCAGCTTGGGCACTACCGACAATGAGCAGTTCTTC
NA	TRBV5-1	TRBJ1-1	once	CASSLGPGPHTEAFF	TGCGCCAGCAGCTTGGGTCCAGGCCCCCACACTGAAGCTTTCTTT
NA	TRBV19	TRBJ1-5	NA	CASSTTDINQPQHF	TGTGCCAGTAGTACCACGGACATCAATCAGCCCCAGCATTTT
NA	TRBV4-3	TRBJ2-6	NA	CASSQEGAGGANVLTF	TGCGCCAGCAGCCAAGAGGGGGCTGGTGGGGCCAACGTCCTGACTTTC
NA	TRBV19	TRBJ2-7	NA	CATALADEQYF	TGTGCCACCGCCTTAGCGGACGAGCAGTACTTC
NA	TRBV18	TRBJ1-5	NA	CASSSAWAPQHF	TGTGCCAGCTCTTCGGCATGGGCGCCCCAGCATTTT
TRBD2	TRBV6-4	TRBJ2-1	NA	CASSVLAGSYNEQFF	TGTGCCAGCAGCGTACTAGCGGGCTCCTACAATGAGCAGTTCTTC